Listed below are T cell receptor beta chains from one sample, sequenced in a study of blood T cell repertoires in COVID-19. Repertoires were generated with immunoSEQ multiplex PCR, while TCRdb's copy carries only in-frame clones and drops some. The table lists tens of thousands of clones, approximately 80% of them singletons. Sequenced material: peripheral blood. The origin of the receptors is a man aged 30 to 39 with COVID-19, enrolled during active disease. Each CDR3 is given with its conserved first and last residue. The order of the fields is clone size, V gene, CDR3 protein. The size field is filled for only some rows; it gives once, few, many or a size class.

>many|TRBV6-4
CASGGTGDTSELFF
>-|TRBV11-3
CASSLDATASGSPYNEQFF
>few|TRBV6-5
CASRGQENTEAFF
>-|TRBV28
CASSPRTSGRWGTDTQYF
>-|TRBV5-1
CASSLAGVTDTQYF
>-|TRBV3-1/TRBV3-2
CASSGLNEQFF
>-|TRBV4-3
CASSQDSRGQGAKQFF
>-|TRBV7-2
CASSLDSGNQETQYF
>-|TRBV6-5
CASINTGTVIYEQYF
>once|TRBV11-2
CASSRTSGEGGYEQFF
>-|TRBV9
CASSIYPPPSGDRAGGYTF
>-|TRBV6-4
CASSDSPEGGELFF
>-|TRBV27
CASSSGAGGPPDTQYF
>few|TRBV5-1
CASSLEGQPDEAFF
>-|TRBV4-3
CASSQGRGFGGNTIYF
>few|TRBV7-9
CASSAGGGRARETQYF
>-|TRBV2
CASSAASGVDEQYF
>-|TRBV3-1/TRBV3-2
CASSRAPYEQYF
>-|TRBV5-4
CASSLGTSGGYEQYF
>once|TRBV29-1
CSGGRGAGELFF
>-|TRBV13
CASSYSGRSYNEQFF
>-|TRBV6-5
CASGASVHNEQFF
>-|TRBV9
CASSPGTENTGELFF
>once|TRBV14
CASSQERMAGGPRAKNIQYF
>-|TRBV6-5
CASSREGQGSIEQYF
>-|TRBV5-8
CASSFAYEQYF
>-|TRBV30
CAWGKGGIARGQETQYF
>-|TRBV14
CASSQAMSGYTF
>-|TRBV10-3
CAISATGEGKNIQYF